A selection of T cell receptor beta chains follows, all from one sample in a study of spatial heterogeneity in lung cancer. TCRdb re-derived calls from the 5' RACE reads in MiXCR, one entry per CDR3 protein. Here the sample spans more than 75,000 distinct CDR3 sequences, approximately 19% being singletons. Material: PBMCs, obtained at follow-up. These receptors all come from a male donor with early-stage non-small cell lung cancer. CDR3s include the opening cysteine and the closing phenylalanine or tryptophan. A D gene is named only where the DNA matches it firmly. Clone size, where shown, is once, few, many, or a class for clones that have expanded.

>TRBJ1-4|TRBV18|few|-
CASSPIDNEKLFF
TGTGCCAGCTCACCCATTGATAATGAAAAACTGTTTTTT
>TRBJ2-3|TRBV7-9|-|-
CASSLAHPSDTQYF
TGTGCCAGCAGCTTAGCGCATCCGTCGGATACGCAGTATTTT
>TRBJ1-2|TRBV6-1|many|-
CASSEGGTNYGYTF
TGTGCCAGCAGTGAAGGGGGCACGAACTATGGCTACACCTTC
>TRBJ1-4|TRBV20-1|-|TRBD1
CSARDRANEKLFF
TGCAGTGCCCGGGACAGGGCTAATGAAAAACTGTTTTTT
>TRBJ1-2|TRBV12-5|few|-
CASGLPPFSGGYTF
TGTGCTAGTGGTTTGCCCCCCTTTTCGGGGGGCTACACCTTC
>TRBJ2-1|TRBV7-8|-|TRBD2
CASSLGTRTNEQFF
TGTGCCAGCAGCTTAGGGACTAGGACCAATGAGCAGTTCTTC
>TRBJ2-1|TRBV7-9|-|-
CASSSPGPSPQFF
TGTGCCAGCAGCTCTCCCGGGCCAAGCCCTCAGTTCTTC
>TRBJ1-1|TRBV5-5|few|-
CASSLRPARGTEAFF
TGTGCCAGCAGTCTACGGCCTGCGAGGGGCACTGAAGCTTTCTTT
>TRBJ2-2|TRBV27|-|-
CASSPPPNTGELFF
TGTGCCAGCAGTCCACCCCCAAACACCGGGGAGCTGTTTTTT
>TRBJ1-5|TRBV27|few|TRBD1
CASRTGTGGQPQHF
TGTGCCAGCAGAACCGGGACAGGGGGTCAGCCCCAGCATTTT
>TRBJ2-1|TRBV11-2|-|TRBD2
CASSFSGRAIYNEQFF
TGTGCCAGCAGCTTTAGCGGGAGGGCCATTTACAATGAGCAGTTCTTC
>TRBJ1-4|TRBV19|-|-
CASSSGIANEKLFF
TGTGCCAGTAGTAGTGGGATAGCTAATGAAAAACTGTTTTTT
>TRBJ2-1|TRBV2|few|TRBD1
CACNADRGYNEQFF
TGTGCCTGCAACGCGGACAGGGGTTACAATGAGCAGTTCTTC
>TRBJ2-3|TRBV5-4|-|-
CAAGGGASTDTQYF
TGTGCCGCCGGAGGGGGGGCTAGCACAGATACGCAGTATTTT
>TRBJ1-3|TRBV7-8|few|-
CASSLGYPGNTIYF
TGTGCCAGCAGCTTGGGCTATCCTGGAAACACCATATATTTT
>TRBJ1-2|TRBV5-1|few|-
CASSLGPGANYGYTF
TGCGCCAGCAGCCTCGGTCCCGGCGCAAACTATGGCTACACCTTC
>TRBJ2-3|TRBV5-1|many|-
CASSLAQSTQYF
TGCGCCAGCAGCTTGGCCCAGAGTACGCAGTATTTT
>TRBJ2-1|TRBV6-1|few|-
CASSDHEQFF
TGTGCCAGCAGTGATCATGAGCAGTTCTTC
>TRBJ2-1|TRBV12-3/TRBV12-4|-|-
CASTHSRVSLNEQFF
TGTGCCAGCACCCATAGTAGGGTTTCTCTCAATGAGCAGTTCTTC
>TRBJ2-1|TRBV29-1|many|TRBD2
CSVRVAGNEQFF
TGCAGCGTAAGGGTAGCGGGGAATGAGCAGTTCTTC
>TRBJ1-1|TRBV4-3|many|-
CASSLGRSEAFF
TGCGCCAGCAGCCTCGGACGCTCTGAAGCTTTCTTT
>TRBJ2-5|TRBV11-3|few|TRBD1
CASSQGQQETQYF
TGTGCCAGCAGCCAGGGACAGCAAGAGACCCAGTACTTC
>TRBJ2-3|TRBV20-1|medium-sized|-
CSARDGSGTDTQYF
TGCAGTGCTAGAGACGGGAGTGGCACAGATACGCAGTATTTT
>TRBJ2-3|TRBV27|few|TRBD2
CASRVSSGRAGDTQYF
TGTGCCAGCAGGGTCTCTAGCGGGAGGGCAGGGGATACGCAGTATTTT
>TRBJ2-2|TRBV19|few|-
CASSNWGATGELFF
TGTGCCAGTAGTAACTGGGGTGCCACCGGGGAGCTGTTTTTT
>TRBJ1-5|TRBV5-1|-|TRBD1
CASSPDRGNQPQHF
TGCGCCAGCAGCCCGGACAGGGGTAATCAGCCCCAGCATTTT
>TRBJ2-3|TRBV19|-|TRBD2
CASSSGGYTDTQYF
TGTGCCAGTAGTTCCGGGGGGTACACAGATACGCAGTATTTT
>TRBJ2-6|TRBV19|-|TRBD2
CASRPLGEGTGANVLTF
TGTGCCAGTAGGCCCCTTGGGGAGGGGACTGGGGCCAACGTCCTGACTTTC
>TRBJ1-1|TRBV4-1|-|TRBD1
CASSLGQGQLGAFF
TGCGCCAGCAGCCTTGGACAGGGTCAACTAGGGGCTTTCTTT
>TRBJ2-6|TRBV24-1|-|-
CATSDPSGANVLTF
TGTGCCACCAGTGACCCTTCTGGGGCCAACGTCCTGACTTTC
>TRBJ2-2|TRBV24-1|-|TRBD1
CATSSRGSSRELFF
TGTGCCACCAGTTCCAGGGGGAGCTCCCGGGAGCTGTTTTTT
>TRBJ2-1|TRBV2|few|TRBD2
CASSTGTSGGNEQFF
TGTGCCAGCAGTACCGGGACTAGCGGGGGGAATGAGCAGTTCTTC
>TRBJ1-1|TRBV27|few|-
CASSLGRMNTEAFF
TGTGCCAGCAGTTTAGGCAGAATGAACACTGAAGCTTTCTTT
>TRBJ1-2|TRBV10-3|-|TRBD1
CAISESPGQGSYGYTF
TGTGCCATCAGTGAGTCACCGGGACAGGGGAGCTATGGCTACACCTTC
>TRBJ2-7|TRBV5-5|few|-
CASSLTRVSYEQYF
TGTGCCAGCAGCTTGACCCGGGTCTCCTACGAGCAGTACTTC
>TRBJ2-6|TRBV5-1|-|TRBD1
CASSGKQGTPGANVLTF
TGCGCCAGCAGCGGAAAACAGGGGACCCCTGGGGCCAACGTCCTGACTTTC
>TRBJ1-5|TRBV12-5|few|-
CASSQGALSNQPQHF
TGTGCTAGTTCCCAGGGTGCACTAAGCAATCAGCCCCAGCATTTT
>TRBJ2-5|TRBV6-1|many|-
CASSAPDSPKGQETQYF
TGTGCCAGCTCGGCGCCGGACAGCCCGAAGGGGCAAGAGACCCAGTACTTC
>TRBJ2-1|TRBV7-2|-|-
CASSLSGNEQFF
TGTGCCAGCAGCTTATCCGGCAATGAGCAGTTCTTC
>TRBJ1-5|TRBV20-1|-|-
CSALEGGFQPQHF
TGCAGTGCCTTGGAAGGAGGGTTTCAGCCCCAGCATTTT
>TRBJ2-1|TRBV7-2|-|TRBD2
CASSSDPRGLAGGGDNEQFF
TGTGCCAGCAGCTCTGATCCCAGAGGACTAGCGGGGGGAGGTGACAATGAGCAGTTCTTC
>TRBJ2-5|TRBV2|few|-
CASTMKEGASVPQYF
TGTGCCAGCACCATGAAAGAGGGAGCGTCGGTGCCCCAGTACTTC
>TRBJ2-3|TRBV29-1|few|-
CSVDNRQWTDTQYF
TGCAGCGTTGACAACAGACAGTGGACAGATACGCAGTATTTT
>TRBJ2-2|TRBV2|few|TRBD2
CASTGLAAGELFF
TGTGCCAGCACGGGACTAGCGGCCGGGGAGCTGTTTTTT
>TRBJ1-4|TRBV20-1|many|TRBD1
CSARADRGEEKLFF
TGCAGTGCTAGAGCGGACAGGGGAGAGGAAAAACTGTTTTTT
>TRBJ2-5|TRBV4-2|few|-
CATSRDSQETQYF
TGTGCCACCTCTCGGGACTCCCAAGAGACCCAGTACTTC
>TRBJ2-7|TRBV10-3|few|TRBD1
CAIRRTGGPYEQYF
TGTGCCATCAGGAGGACAGGGGGACCTTACGAGCAGTACTTC
>TRBJ2-5|TRBV12-3/TRBV12-4|many|-
CASSLGGTQYF
TGTGCCAGCAGTCTCGGGGGGACCCAGTACTTC
>TRBJ2-3|TRBV3-1|few|-
CASGGGADTQYF
TGTGCCAGCGGGGGAGGCGCAGATACGCAGTATTTT
>TRBJ1-5|TRBV12-3/TRBV12-4|few|-
CASSYQVSNQPQHF
TGTGCCAGCAGTTATCAGGTTAGCAATCAGCCCCAGCATTTT